This T cell receptor beta chain was identified during a study of CD8 T cells in ankylosing spondylitis. The study, taken as a whole, reports: Ankylosing spondylitis blood appeared to carry a characteristic TCR beta motif of roughly 8 highly homologous variants.

TCRdb reanalysed the 5' RACE reads using MiXCR and keeps one entry per CDR3 protein. The sample lists fewer than 250,000 distinct CDR3 sequences; approximately 16% were seen once. Note on this clonotype: The antigen is undetermined.

CDR1 and CDR2 (germline): DFQATT, SNEGSKA (reference sequence). The CDR3 runs to 17 residues. Trimming removed 1 base from V and 3 bases from J, with 22 bases in between. The J gene is TRBJ2-7, the V gene TRBV20-1; D is unresolved. This sequence originates from a male donor with ankylosing spondylitis. Sequencing used blood, either unsorted or a sorted T cell fraction (not recorded which). The CDR3 DNA is TGCAGTGCTAGAGCCCCCACGTATAGCCCTCTCGTCTACGAGCAGTACTTC. It yields the protein CSARAPTYSPLVYEQYF.